One sample yielded the 8 T cell receptor beta chains listed below, sequenced in a study of blood T cell repertoires in COVID-19. The method was immunoSEQ multiplex PCR; TCRdb's version includes in-frame clones alone and lacks a portion of them. Seen here are about 54,000 clones, around 90% observed once, and the top ten hold about 3%. The specimen was peripheral blood. Source of these receptors: a human donor in a cohort sampled during active COVID-19.

The chain combines TRBV24-1 with TRBJ2-2, with 11 positions matching TRBD2. J lost 4 bases, V lost 7 bases, and 16 bases had no gene match. The CDR3 is 19 residues long. The V gene's germline CDR1 is KGHDR and CDR2 SFDVKD. CDR3 in DNA: TGTGCCACCAGGGGGTGGACGGGGGGACTAGCGGTAGGCACCGGGGAGCTGTTTTTT. It is translated as CATRGWTGGLAVGTGELFF.

The chain has TRBV6-5 and TRBJ2-4; the D is unclear. The CDR3 is 13 amino acids. V shed 7 bases and J shed 0 bases, with 7 bases lying between them. Germline CDR1 MNHEY, CDR2 SVGAGI. The CDR3 DNA reads TGTGCCAGCAAAATCCTAGCCAAAAACATTCAGTACTTC. Protein product: CASKILAKNIQYF.

The chain joins TRBV6-5 to TRBJ2-1; D is unclear. Looked up from germline, CDR1 is MNHEY and CDR2 is SVGAGI. The V end was cut by 7 bases, the J end by 3 bases, with 7 bases between. The CDR3 covers 12 residues. The CDR3 is CASNNLYNEQFF. As DNA, the CDR3 is TGTGCCAGCAACAATCTCTACAATGAGCAGTTCTTC.

The rearrangement links TRBV3-1 (or the pseudogene TRBV3-2) to TRBJ1-2; 12 nucleotides agree with TRBD1. Germline CDR1 LGHDT, CDR2 YNNKEL (reference sequence). V lost 4 bases and J lost 4; bases outside the gene matches: 7. There are 16 residues in the CDR3. CDR3 sequence: CASSRGQGAIAYGYTF. CDR3 nucleotide sequence: TGTGCCAGCAGCCGGGGACAGGGGGCGATTGCCTATGGCTACACCTTC.

As to this clone: The junction departs from germline at one end; a sequencing error may be responsible. The rearrangement joins TRBV6-5 to TRBJ1-5, with 7 bases fitting TRBD1. This CDR3 is 15 amino acids long. The germline V gene encodes CDR1 MNHEY and CDR2 SVGAGI. The CDR3 DNA reads as TGTGCCAGCAGTCTCCGGGAAGGGGGCAACCAGCCCCAGCATTTT. This gives the protein CASSLREGGNQPQHF.

This rearrangement joins TRBV15 to TRBJ2-7; D gene unclear. Trimming pared 0 bases from V and 5 bases from J, leaving 11 bases between. Germline V lookup: CDR1 LNHNV, CDR2 YYDKDF (reference sequence). This CDR3 comprises 14 residues. CDR3 sequence: CATSRDDTLHEQYF. The CDR3 nucleotides are TGTGCCACCAGCAGAGATGACACACTCCACGAGCAGTACTTC.

The chain combines TRBV9 with TRBJ2-3, with 7 bases fitting TRBD2. The germline V gene encodes CDR1 SGDLS and CDR2 YYNGEE. The J segment lost 4 bases and the V segment lost 0 bases, leaving 8 bases of the junction unmatched. The CDR3 sequence is 16 residues long. The CDR3 DNA sequence: TGTGCCAGCAGCGTAGCTAGGAGGGGAGGGCCAGATACGCAGTATTTT. As protein: CASSVARRGGPDTQYF. Full variable domain (outside the CDR3, taken from reference TRBV9 and TRBJ2-3): DSGVTQTPKHLITATGQRVTLRCSPRSGDLSVYWYQQSLDQGLQFLIQYYNGEERAKGNILERFSAQQFPDLHSELNLSSLELGDSALYFCASSVARRGGPDTQYFGPGTRLTVL.

The chain uses TRBV5-4 and TRBJ2-1, with a tentative D call TRBD2 (6 bases). The germline V gene has CDR1 SGHNT and CDR2 YYREEE (reference sequence). The CDR3 runs 16 residues. V was shortened by 4 bases and J by 1 base, with 15 bases between the two germline ends. The CDR3 loop is CASSRRERGSYNEQFF. The CDR3 nucleotides are TGTGCCAGCAGCCGCCGGGAGAGAGGGTCCTACAATGAGCAGTTCTTC.